The source of this T cell receptor beta chain is a study of early T cells in non-severe SARS-CoV-2 infection. In the study overall: Chains were unpaired, as sequencing was done on bulk RNA from unsorted whole blood. Study-wide results and limits: A preference for anti-spike CD8 responses marked VDJdb matching, which missed private and CD4 specificities.

Germline V lookup: CDR1 KGHSH, CDR2 LQKENI. The CDR3 extends over 17 amino acids. Tagging with unique molecular identifiers was applied to individual cDNA molecules. TCRdb independently ran MiXCR on the 5' RACE reads; one entry per CDR3 protein. The data show roughly 86,000 distinct CDR3 sequences, 14% to 15% seen once. This clonotype was found many times. The target antigen is unknown. A junction boundary mismatches the germline segment, possibly from a read error. The material sequenced was whole blood. The V gene is TRBV18, the J gene TRBJ1-1, with D uncertain. The TCR was taken from an adult who was a healthcare worker with PCR-confirmed SARS-CoV-2 infection or an uninfected control (not recorded which). The CDR3 loop reads CASSPRRADAVSAEVFF. CDR3 DNA sequence: TGTGCCAGCTCACCAAGGAGAGCAGACGCTGTATCCGCTGAAGTTTTCTTT.